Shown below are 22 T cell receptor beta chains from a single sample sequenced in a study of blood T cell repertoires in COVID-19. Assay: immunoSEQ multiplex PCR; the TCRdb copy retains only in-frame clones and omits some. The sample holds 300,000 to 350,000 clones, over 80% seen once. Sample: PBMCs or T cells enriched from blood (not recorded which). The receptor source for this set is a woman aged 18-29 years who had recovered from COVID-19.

Here the CDR3 reads CASTTTEDSEAFF. CDR3 nucleotide sequence: TGTGCCAGCACGACGACTGAGGACTCTGAAGCTTTCTTT. The genes are TRBV18 and TRBJ1-1; D gene unclear. The germline V and J ends were trimmed by 8 bases and 6 bases, with 16 bases remaining between them. CDR3 length: 13 amino acids. CDR1 and CDR2 (germline): KGHSH, LQKENI. Full variable domain (remainder filled in from reference TRBV18 and TRBJ1-1): NAGVMQNPRHLVRRRGQEARLRCSPMKGHSHVYWYRQLPEEGLKFMVYLQKENIIDESGMPKERFSAEFPKEGPSILRIQQVVRGDSAAYFCASTTTEDSEAFFGQGTRLTVV.

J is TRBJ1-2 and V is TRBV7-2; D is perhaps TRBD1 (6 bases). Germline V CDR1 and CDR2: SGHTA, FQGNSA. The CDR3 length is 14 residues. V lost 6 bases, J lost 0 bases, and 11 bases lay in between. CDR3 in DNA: TGTGCCAGCAGTCGACGGACAGCTAACTATGGCTACACCTTC. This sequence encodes CASSRRTANYGYTF.

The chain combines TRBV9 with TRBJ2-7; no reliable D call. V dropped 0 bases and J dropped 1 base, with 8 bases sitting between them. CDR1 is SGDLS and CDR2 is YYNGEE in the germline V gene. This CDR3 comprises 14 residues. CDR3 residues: CASSVGRLSYEQYF. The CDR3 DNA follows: TGTGCCAGCAGCGTAGGGAGACTTTCCTACGAGCAGTACTTC.

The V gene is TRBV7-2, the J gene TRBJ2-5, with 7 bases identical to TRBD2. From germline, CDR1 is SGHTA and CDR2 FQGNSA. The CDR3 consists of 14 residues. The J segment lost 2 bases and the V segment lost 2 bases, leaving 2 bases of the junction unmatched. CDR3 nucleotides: TGTGCCAGCAGCTTAACGGGGGGACAAGAGACCCAGTACTTC. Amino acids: CASSLTGGQETQYF.

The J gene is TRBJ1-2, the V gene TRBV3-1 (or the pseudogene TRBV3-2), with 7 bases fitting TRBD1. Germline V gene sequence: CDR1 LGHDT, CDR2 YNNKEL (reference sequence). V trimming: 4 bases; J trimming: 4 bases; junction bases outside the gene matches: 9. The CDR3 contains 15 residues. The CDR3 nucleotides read TGTGCCAGCAGCCGCCCAGGGGGAGTCAGCTATGGCTACACCTTC. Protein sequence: CASSRPGGVSYGYTF.

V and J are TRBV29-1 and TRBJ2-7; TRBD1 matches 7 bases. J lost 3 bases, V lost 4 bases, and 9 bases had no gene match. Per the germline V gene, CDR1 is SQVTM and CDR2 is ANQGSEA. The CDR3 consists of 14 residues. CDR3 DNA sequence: TGCAGCGTTGCCATAGGGGCAGGGGGCTACGAGCAGTACTTC. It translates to CSVAIGAGGYEQYF.

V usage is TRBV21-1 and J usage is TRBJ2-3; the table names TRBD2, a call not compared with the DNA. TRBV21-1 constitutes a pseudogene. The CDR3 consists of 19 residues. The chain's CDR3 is CASSKELAGACQCTDTQYF. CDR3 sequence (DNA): TGTGCCAGCAGCAAAGAGTTAGCGGGAGCCTGTCAATGCACAGATACGCAGTATTTT.

The CDR3 coding sequence is TGTGCCAGCAGCCGCAGGATCCAAGAGACCCAGTACTTC. Encoded protein: CASSRRIQETQYF. This chain joins TRBV5-4 and TRBJ2-5, with no clear D. Trimming stripped 4 bases from V and 1 base from J, with 8 bases between. The CDR3 loop spans 13 amino acids. Germline V CDR1 and CDR2: SGHNT, YYREEE (reference sequence).

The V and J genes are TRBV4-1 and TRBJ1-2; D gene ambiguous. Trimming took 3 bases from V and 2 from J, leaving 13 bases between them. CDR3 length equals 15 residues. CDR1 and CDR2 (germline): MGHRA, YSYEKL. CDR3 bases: TGCGCCAGCAGCCAGGAAGCTGCAGGAAACTATGGCTACACCTTC. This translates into CASSQEAAGNYGYTF.

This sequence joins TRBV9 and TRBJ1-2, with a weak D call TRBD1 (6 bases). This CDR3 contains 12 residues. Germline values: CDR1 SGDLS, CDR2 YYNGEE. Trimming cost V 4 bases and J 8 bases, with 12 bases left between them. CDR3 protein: CASSPGHGGYTF. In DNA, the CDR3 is TGTGCCAGCAGCCCGGGACACGGGGGCTACACCTTC.

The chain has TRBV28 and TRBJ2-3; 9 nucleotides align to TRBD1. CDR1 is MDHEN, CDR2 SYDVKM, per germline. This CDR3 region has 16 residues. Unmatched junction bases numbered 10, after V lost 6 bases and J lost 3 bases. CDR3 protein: CASSNQAGQGTDTQYF. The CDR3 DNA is TGTGCCAGCAGCAATCAAGCGGGACAGGGAACAGATACGCAGTATTTT.

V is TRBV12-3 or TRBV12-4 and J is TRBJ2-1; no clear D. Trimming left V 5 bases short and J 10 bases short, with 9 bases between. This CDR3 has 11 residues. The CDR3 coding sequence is TGTGCCAGCAGTCCCCCAGGCGAGCAGTTCTTC. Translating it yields CASSPPGEQFF.

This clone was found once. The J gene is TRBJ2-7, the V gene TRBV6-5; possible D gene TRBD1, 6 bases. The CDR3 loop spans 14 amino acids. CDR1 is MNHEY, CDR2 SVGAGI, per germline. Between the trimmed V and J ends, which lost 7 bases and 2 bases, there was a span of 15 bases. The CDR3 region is CASKLDSITYEQYF. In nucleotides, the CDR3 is TGTGCCAGCAAGCTGGACAGCATAACCTACGAGCAGTACTTC.

The CDR3 DNA reads as TGTGCCTGGTCACCGGGACAGGGGCGACTGAACTATGGCTACACCTTC. Protein sequence: CAWSPGQGRLNYGYTF. The chain uses TRBV30 and TRBJ1-2, with 10 positions matching TRBD1. Germline CDR1 GTSNPN, CDR2 SVGIG (reference sequence). The CDR3 runs to 16 residues. After removal of 5 bases from V and 2 bases from J, the junction contained 11 bases not matched to a gene.

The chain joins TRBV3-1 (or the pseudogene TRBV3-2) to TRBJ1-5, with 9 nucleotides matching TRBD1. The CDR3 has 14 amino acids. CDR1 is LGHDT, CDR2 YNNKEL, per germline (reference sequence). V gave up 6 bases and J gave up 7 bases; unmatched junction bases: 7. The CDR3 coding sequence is TGTGCCAGCAGTCTTACAGGGGGCCGACAGCCCCAGCATTTT. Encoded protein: CASSLTGGRQPQHF.

CDR3 amino acids: CASSSTGVRGMGINQPQHF. Written as DNA, the CDR3 is TGTGCCAGCAGTTCTACAGGGGTAAGAGGGATGGGTATCAATCAGCCCCAGCATTTT. The V gene is TRBV28, the J gene TRBJ1-5; TRBD1 matches 7 bases. With 4 bases clipped from V and 3 bases from J, the junction kept 18 bases outside the gene matches. CDR1 is MDHEN and CDR2 is SYDVKM in the germline V gene. CDR3 length: 19 amino acids. Full variable domain (missing parts from reference TRBV28 and TRBJ1-5): DVKVTQSSRYLVKRTGEKVFLECVQDMDHENMFWYRQDPGLGLRLIYFSYDVKMKEKGDIPEGYSVSREKKERFSLILESASTNQTSMYLCASSSTGVRGMGINQPQHFGDGTRLSIL.

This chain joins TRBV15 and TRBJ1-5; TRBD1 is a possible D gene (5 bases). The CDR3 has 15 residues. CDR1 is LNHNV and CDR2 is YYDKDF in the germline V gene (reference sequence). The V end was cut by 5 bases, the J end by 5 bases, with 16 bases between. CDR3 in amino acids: CATSPLTVNHQPQHF. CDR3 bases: TGTGCCACCAGCCCCCTGACAGTCAATCATCAGCCCCAGCATTTT.

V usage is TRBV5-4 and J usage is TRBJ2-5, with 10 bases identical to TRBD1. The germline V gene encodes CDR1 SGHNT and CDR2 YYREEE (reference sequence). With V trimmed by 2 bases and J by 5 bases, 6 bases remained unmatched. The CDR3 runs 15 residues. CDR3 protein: CASSFRQGAGETQYF. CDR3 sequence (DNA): TGTGCCAGCAGCTTCAGACAGGGGGCGGGGGAGACCCAGTACTTC.

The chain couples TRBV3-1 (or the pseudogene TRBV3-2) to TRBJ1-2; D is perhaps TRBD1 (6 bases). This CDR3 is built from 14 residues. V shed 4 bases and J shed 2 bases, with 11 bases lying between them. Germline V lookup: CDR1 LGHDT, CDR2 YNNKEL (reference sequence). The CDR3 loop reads CASSRAGGNYGYTF. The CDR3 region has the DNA TGTGCCAGCAGCCGAGCGGGGGGCAACTATGGCTACACCTTC.

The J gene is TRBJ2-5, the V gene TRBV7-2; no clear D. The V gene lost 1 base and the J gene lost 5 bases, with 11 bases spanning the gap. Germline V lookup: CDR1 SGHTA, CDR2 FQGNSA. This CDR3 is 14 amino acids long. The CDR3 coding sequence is TGTGCCAGCAGCTTAGACAGTCTCGTGGAGACCCAGTACTTC. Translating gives CASSLDSLVETQYF.

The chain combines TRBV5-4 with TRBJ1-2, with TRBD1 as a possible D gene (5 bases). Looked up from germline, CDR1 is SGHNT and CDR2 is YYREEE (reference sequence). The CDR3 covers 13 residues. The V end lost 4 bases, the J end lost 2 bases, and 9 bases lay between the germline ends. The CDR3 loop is CASSPQANYGYTF. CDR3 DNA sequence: TGTGCCAGCAGCCCACAGGCCAACTATGGCTACACCTTC.

This chain's CDR3 is CASQGGGWTEAFF. In nucleotides, the CDR3 is TGTGCCAGCCAAGGGGGGGGATGGACTGAAGCTTTCTTT. The chain combines TRBV7-8 with TRBJ1-1, with a possible D match to TRBD1 (6 bases). CDR1 is SGHVS, CDR2 FQNEAQ, per germline. The CDR3 runs to 13 residues. With 8 bases removed from V and 5 bases from J, the gap between germline ends came to 15 bases.